This T cell receptor (beta chain) stems from a study of T cells in Graves' hyperthyroidism and ophthalmopathy. The germline CDR1 and CDR2 sequences are MDHEN and SYDVKM. This CDR3 comprises 12 residues. V shed 5 bases and J shed 3 bases, with 5 bases lying between them. There were TCR beta CDR3 regions amplified from RNA transcripts. When the TCR CDR3 underwent first-round RT-PCR, the HTBI primer set was used. TCRdb fed the multiplex PCR reads into MiXCR, producing one record per CDR3 protein. Among roughly 660,000 distinct CDR3 sequences listed, 15% to 20% were seen once. There are many counts of this clonotype. What it binds is unknown. Exclusion of a patient resulted from uncontrolled infection, other autoimmune disease, pregnancy or lactation. General study points: Progression to ophthalmopathy was predicted a median of roughly 6.6 months early. Most clonotypes that expanded in the thyroid above 0.001 also showed up in blood.

The origin of this receptor is a man in his fifties with Graves' hyperthyroidism. The chain links TRBV28 to TRBJ2-1; unclear D gene. Sequencing used blood. CDR3 loop: CASSRSYNEQFF. CDR3 bases: TGTGCCAGCAGTCGAAGCTACAATGAGCAGTTCTTC. Together with reference TRBV28 and TRBJ2-1, the CDR3 gives the full variable domain: DVKVTQSSRYLVKRTGEKVFLECVQDMDHENMFWYRQDPGLGLRLIYFSYDVKMKEKGDIPEGYSVSREKKERFSLILESASTNQTSMYLCASSRSYNEQFFGPGTRLTVL.